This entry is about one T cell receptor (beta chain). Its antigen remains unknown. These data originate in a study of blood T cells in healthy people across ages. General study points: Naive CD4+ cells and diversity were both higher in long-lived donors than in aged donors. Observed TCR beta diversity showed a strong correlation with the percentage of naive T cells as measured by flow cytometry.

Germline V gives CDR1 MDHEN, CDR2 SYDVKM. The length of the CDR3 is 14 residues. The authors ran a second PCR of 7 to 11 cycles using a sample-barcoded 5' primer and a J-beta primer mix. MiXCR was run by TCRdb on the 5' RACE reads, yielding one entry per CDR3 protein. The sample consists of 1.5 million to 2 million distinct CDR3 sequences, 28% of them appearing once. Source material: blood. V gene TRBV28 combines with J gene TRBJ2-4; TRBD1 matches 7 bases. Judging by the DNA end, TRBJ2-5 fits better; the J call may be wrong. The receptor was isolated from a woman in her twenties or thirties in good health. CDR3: CASGDRAAEQTQYF. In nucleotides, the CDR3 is TGTGCCAGCGGAGACAGGGCCGCGGAACAGACCCAGTACTTC.